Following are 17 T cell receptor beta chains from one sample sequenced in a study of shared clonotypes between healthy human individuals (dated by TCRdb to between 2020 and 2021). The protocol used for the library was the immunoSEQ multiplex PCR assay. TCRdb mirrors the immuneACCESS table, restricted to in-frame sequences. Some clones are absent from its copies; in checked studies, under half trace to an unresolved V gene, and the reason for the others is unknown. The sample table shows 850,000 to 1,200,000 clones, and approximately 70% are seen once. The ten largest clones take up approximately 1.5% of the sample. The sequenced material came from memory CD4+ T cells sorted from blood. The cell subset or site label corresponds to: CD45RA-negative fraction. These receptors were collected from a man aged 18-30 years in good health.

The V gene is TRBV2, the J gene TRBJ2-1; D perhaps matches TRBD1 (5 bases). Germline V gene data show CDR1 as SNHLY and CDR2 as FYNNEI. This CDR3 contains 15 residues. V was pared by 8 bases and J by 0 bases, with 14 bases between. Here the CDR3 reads CASGSRASSYNEQFF. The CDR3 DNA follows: TGTGCCAGCGGATCCAGGGCGAGCTCCTACAATGAGCAGTTCTTC.

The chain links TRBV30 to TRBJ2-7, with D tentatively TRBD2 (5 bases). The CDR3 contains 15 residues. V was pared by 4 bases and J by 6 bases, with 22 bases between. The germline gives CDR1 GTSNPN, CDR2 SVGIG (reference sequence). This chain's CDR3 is CAWIPGGLWAGEQYF. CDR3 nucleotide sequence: TGTGCCTGGATACCCGGCGGACTCTGGGCGGGCGAGCAGTACTTC.

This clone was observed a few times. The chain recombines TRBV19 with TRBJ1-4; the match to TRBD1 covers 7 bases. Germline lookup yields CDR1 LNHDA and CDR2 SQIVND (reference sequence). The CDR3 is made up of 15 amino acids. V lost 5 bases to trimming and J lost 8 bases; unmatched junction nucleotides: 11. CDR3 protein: CASSHQTGSEEKLFF. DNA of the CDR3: TGTGCCAGTAGTCATCAGACAGGGTCCGAGGAAAAACTGTTTTTT.

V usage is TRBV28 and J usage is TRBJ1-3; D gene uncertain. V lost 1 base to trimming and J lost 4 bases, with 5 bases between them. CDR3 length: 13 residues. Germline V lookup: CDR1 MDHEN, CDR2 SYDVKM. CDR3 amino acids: CASSLYKGNTIYF. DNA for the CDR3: TGTGCCAGCAGTTTATACAAGGGAAACACCATATATTTT.

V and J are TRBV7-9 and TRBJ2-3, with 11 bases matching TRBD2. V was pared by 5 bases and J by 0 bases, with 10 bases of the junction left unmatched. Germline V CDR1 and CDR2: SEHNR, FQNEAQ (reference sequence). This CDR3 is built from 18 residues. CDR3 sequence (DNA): TGTGCCAGCAGCCCACTAGCGGGAGACTCTTTGAGCACAGATACGCAGTATTTT. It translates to CASSPLAGDSLSTDTQYF. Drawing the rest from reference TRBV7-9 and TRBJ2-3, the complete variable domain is DTGVSQNPRHKITKRGQNVTFRCDPISEHNRLYWYRQTLGQGPEFLTYFQNEAQLEKSRLLSDRFSAERPKGSFSTLEIQRTEQGDSAMYLCASSPLAGDSLSTDTQYFGPGTRLTVL.

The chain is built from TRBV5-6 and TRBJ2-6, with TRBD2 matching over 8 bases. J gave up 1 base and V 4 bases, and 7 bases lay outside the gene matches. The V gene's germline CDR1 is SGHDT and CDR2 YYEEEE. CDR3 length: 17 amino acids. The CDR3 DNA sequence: TGTGCCAGCAGCCTGTCGGGGGGGCAGTCTGGGGCCAACGTCCTGACTTTC. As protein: CASSLSGGQSGANVLTF.

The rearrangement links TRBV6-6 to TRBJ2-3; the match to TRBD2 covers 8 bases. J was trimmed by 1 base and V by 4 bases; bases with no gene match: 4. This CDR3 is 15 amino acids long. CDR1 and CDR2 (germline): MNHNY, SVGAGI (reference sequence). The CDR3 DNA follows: TGTGCCAGCAGTTTATTCGGGGGGGGCACAGATACGCAGTATTTT. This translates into CASSLFGGGTDTQYF.

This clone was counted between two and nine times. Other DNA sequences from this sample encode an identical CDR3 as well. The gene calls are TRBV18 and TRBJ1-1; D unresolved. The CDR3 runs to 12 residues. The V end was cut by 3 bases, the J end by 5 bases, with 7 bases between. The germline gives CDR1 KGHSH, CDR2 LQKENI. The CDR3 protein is CASSPPRTEAFF. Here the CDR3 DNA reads TGTGCCAGCTCACCTCCCCGGACTGAAGCTTTCTTT.

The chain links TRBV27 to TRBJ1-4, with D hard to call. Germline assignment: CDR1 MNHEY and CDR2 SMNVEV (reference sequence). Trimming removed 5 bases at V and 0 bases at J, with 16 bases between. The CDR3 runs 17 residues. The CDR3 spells CASSRPLPGTTNEKLFF. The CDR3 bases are TGTGCCAGCAGTCGACCCCTTCCGGGGACAACTAATGAAAAACTGTTTTTT.

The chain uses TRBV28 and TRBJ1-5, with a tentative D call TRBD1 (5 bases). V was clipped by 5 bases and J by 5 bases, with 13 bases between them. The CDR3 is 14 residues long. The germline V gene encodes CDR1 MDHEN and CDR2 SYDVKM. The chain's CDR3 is CASSAGTKDQPQHF. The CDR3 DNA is TGTGCCAGCAGTGCCGGGACGAAGGATCAGCCCCAGCATTTT.

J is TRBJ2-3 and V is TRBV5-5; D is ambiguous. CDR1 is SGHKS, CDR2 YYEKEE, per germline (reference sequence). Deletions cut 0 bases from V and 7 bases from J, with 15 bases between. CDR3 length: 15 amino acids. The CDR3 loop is CASSLGQRQRNTQYF. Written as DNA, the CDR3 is TGTGCCAGCAGCTTGGGACAACGGCAACGGAATACGCAGTATTTT.

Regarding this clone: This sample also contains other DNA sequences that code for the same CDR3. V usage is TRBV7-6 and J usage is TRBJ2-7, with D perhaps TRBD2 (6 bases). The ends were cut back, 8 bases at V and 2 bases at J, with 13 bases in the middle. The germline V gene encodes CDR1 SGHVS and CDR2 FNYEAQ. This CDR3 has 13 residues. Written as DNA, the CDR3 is TGTGCCAGCTCACTAGCTCCTACCTACGAGCAGTACTTC. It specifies CASSLAPTYEQYF.

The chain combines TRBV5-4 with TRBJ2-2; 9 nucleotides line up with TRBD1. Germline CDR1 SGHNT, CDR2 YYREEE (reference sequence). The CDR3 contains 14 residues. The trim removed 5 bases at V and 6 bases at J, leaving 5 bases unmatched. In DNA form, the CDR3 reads TGTGCCAGCAGTCTGACAGGGGGATCCGGGGAGCTGTTTTTT. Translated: CASSLTGGSGELFF.

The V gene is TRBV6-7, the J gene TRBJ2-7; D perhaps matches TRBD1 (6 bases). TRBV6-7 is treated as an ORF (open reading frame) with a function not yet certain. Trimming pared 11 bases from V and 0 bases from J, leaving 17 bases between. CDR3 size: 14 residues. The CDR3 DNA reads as TGTGCCCCGACGGGACAACTTAGCTCCTACGAGCAGTACTTC. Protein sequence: CAPTGQLSSYEQYF.

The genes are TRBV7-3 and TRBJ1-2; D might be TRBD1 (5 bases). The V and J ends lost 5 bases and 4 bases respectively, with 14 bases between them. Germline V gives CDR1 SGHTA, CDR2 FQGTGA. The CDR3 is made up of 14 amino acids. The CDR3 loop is CASSATGGGYGYTF. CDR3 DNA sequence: TGTGCCAGCAGCGCGACGGGGGGTGGCTATGGCTACACCTTC. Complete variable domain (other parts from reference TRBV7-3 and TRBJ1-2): GAGVSQTPSNKVTEKGKYVELRCDPISGHTALYWYRQSLGQGPEFLIYFQGTGAADDSGLPNDRFFAVRPEGSVSTLKIQRTERGDSAVYLCASSATGGGYGYTFGSGTRLTVV.

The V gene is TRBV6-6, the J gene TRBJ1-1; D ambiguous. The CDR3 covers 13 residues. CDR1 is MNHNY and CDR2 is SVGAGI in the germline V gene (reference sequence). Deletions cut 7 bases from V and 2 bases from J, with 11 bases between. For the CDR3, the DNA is TGTGCCAGCAAATACGGGGTAAACACTGAAGCTTTCTTT. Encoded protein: CASKYGVNTEAFF.

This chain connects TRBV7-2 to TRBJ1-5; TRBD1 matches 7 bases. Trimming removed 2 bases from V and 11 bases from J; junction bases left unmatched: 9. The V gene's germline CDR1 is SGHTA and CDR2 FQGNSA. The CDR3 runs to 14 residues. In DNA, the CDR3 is TGTGCCAGCAGCTTAAGGAGACAGGGCGATTCCCAGCATTTT. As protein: CASSLRRQGDSQHF. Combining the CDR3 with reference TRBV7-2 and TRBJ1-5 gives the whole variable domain GAGVSQSPSNKVTEKGKDVELRCDPISGHTALYWYRQSLGQGLEFLIYFQGNSAPDKSGLPSDRFSAERTGGSVSTLTIQRTQQEDSAVYLCASSLRRQGDSQHFGDGTRLSIL.